This T cell receptor beta chain appears in the sequencing data of a study of vaccination effects on CD4 cells after COVID-19. Sequencing followed a ViraFEST assay step that expanded antigen-specific CD4+ T cells with viral peptide pools. Following a 10-day culture, CD4+ T cells were purified. The study found no prior SARS-CoV-2 infection in the vaccine recipients, who tested negative for nucleocapsid antibodies. IL-2 at about 10 IU/ml and peptides at around 9.1 ug/ml were added to cultured PBMC, fewer than 2.5 million per well. This table comes from immunoSEQ multiplex PCR, and its TCRdb copy is limited to in-frame clones, with some not included. Found here are roughly 20,000 clones, about two thirds of them singletons; the top ten hold about 15%. Concerning this clone itself: The antigen is not known.

The CDR3 length is 15 residues. V lost 6 bases and J lost 5, with 18 bases in between. The germline V gene has CDR1 SNHLY and CDR2 FYNNEI. The rearrangement uses TRBV2 and TRBJ2-3, with D possibly TRBD2 on 6 matching bases. The sequence came from a human donor who received a COVID-19 vaccine. The sample was CD4+ T cells from PBMCs cultured with HCoV-229E spike peptides, taken before COVID-19 vaccination. This CDR3 reads CASRGGPVGGDTQYF. CDR3 nucleotide sequence: TGTGCCAGCAGGGGGGGACCGGTCGGGGGAGATACGCAGTATTTT.